The rows below give T cell receptor beta chains drawn from one sample of a study of identical twins' blood T cells. TCRdb reprocessed the 5' RACE reads with MiXCR, giving one entry per CDR3 protein. The top ten hold about 6.1% of the sample, which has about 370,000 distinct CDR3 sequences, roughly 31% seen once. The sequencing input was PBMCs. These receptors came from a woman between 18 and 49 years old in good health. CDR3s include the opening cysteine and the closing phenylalanine or tryptophan. Size is omitted from some rows. Given values are once, few, many or a class for expanded clones.

clone size: -
V gene: TRBV11-2
J gene: TRBJ1-3
CDR3 length: 15
CDR3 protein: CASSATRAVGNTIYF

clone size: -
V gene: TRBV5-1
J gene: TRBJ1-1
CDR3 length: 14
CDR3 protein: CSSSSEGRNTEAFF

clone size: few
V gene: TRBV20-1
J gene: TRBJ1-2
CDR3 length: 11
CDR3 protein: CSAGAANGYTF

clone size: -
V gene: TRBV7-9
J gene: TRBJ1-4
CDR3 length: 15
CDR3 protein: CASSLTRGPGEKLFF

clone size: few
V gene: TRBV5-1
J gene: TRBJ1-4
CDR3 length: 13
CDR3 protein: CASRQALNEKLFF

clone size: few
V gene: TRBV6-5
J gene: TRBJ1-1
CDR3 length: 13
CDR3 protein: CASSYPGRTEAFF

clone size: few
V gene: TRBV20-1
J gene: TRBJ1-2
CDR3 length: 15
CDR3 protein: CSARDQAGANYGYTF

clone size: few
V gene: TRBV7-2
J gene: TRBJ2-3
CDR3 length: 19
CDR3 protein: CASSFSLSLAGGRADTQYF

clone size: many
V gene: TRBV9
J gene: TRBJ2-5
CDR3 length: 16
CDR3 protein: CASSVTGTGVLETQYF

clone size: -
V gene: TRBV5-1
J gene: TRBJ1-5
CDR3 length: 14
CDR3 protein: CASPSLYSNQPQHF

clone size: -
V gene: TRBV18
J gene: TRBJ1-1
CDR3 length: 17
CDR3 protein: CASSPLGWGSPNTEAFF